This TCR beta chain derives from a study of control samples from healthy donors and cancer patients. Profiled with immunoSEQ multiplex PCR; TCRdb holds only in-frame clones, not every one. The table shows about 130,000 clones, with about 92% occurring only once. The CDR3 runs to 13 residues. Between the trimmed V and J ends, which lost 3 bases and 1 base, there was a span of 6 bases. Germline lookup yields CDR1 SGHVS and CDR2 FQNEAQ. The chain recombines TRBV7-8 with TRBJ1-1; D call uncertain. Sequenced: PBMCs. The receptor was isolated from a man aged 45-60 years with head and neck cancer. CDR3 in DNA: TGTGCCAGCAGCTTCAACAGGAACACTGAAGCTTTCTTT. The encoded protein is CASSFNRNTEAFF.